This TCR beta chain appears in the sequencing data of a study of T cells in Graves' hyperthyroidism and ophthalmopathy. Those patients with uncontrolled infection, other autoimmune disease, pregnancy or lactation were excluded. The blood sample predates any ophthalmopathy symptoms, coming from first hyperthyroidism diagnosis. Study-wide findings and caveats: Most thyroid clonotypes expanded above 0.001 were also detected in blood. In validation, the model predicted ophthalmopathy. These predictions came a median approximately six months before onset.

Amplification targeted TCR beta CDR3 regions from RNA transcripts. First-round RT-PCR targeting the TCR CDR3 was performed with the HTBI primer set. In TCRdb, the multiplex PCR reads were re-called with MiXCR into one record per CDR3 protein. This sample has roughly 300,000 distinct CDR3 sequences, with 20% to 30% found just once. This clonotype was observed many times. Its antigen remains unidentified. The germline V gene has CDR1 KGHDR and CDR2 SFDVKD. The ends were cut back, 4 bases at V and 4 bases at J, with 15 bases in the middle. The CDR3 is made up of 15 amino acids. This sequence originates from a man in his forties with Graves' hyperthyroidism that later progressed to Graves' ophthalmopathy. The sequenced material came from blood. The chain recombines TRBV24-1 with TRBJ2-5; D not certain. The CDR3: CATSDTRSSGETQYF. The CDR3 region has the DNA TGTGCCACCAGTGACACCAGAAGCAGTGGAGAGACCCAGTACTTC.